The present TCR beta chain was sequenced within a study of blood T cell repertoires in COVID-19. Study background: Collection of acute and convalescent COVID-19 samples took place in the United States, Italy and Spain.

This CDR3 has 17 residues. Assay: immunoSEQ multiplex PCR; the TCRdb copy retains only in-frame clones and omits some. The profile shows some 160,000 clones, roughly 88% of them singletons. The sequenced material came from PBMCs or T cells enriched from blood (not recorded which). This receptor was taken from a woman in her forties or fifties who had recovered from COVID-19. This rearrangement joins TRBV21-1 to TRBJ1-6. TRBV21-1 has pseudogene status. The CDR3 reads CASSKEGRSSYNSPLHF. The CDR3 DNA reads TGTGCCAGCAGCAAAGAAGGTCGGAGCTCCTATAATTCACCCCTCCACTTT.